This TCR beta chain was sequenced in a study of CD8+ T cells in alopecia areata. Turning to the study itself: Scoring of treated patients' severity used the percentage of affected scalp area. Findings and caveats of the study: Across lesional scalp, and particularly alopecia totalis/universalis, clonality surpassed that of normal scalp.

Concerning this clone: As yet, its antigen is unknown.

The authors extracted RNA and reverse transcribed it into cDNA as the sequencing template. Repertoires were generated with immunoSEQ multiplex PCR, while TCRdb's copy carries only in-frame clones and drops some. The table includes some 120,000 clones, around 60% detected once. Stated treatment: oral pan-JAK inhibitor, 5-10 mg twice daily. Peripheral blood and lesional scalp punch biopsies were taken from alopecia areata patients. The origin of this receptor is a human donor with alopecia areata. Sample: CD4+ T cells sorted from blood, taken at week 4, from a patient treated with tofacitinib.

CDR3 sequence: CASRRTGNTDTQYF. The CDR3 coding sequence is TGTGCCAGCAGACGGACAGGGAACACAGATACGCAGTATTTT. The chain carries TRBV7-9 and TRBJ2-3, with TRBD1 matching 8 bases. CDR1 SEHNR and CDR2 FQNEAQ come from the germline V gene (reference sequence). The CDR3 is 14 amino acids. V trimming: 6 bases; J trimming: 2 bases; junction bases outside the gene matches: 4. Variable domain in full (rest from reference TRBV7-9 and TRBJ2-3): DTGVSQNPRHKITKRGQNVTFRCDPISEHNRLYWYRQTLGQGPEFLTYFQNEAQLEKSRLLSDRFSAERPKGSFSTLEIQRTEQGDSAMYLCASRRTGNTDTQYFGPGTRLTVL.